These T cell receptor beta chains were read from a single sample in a study of T cell responses to AZD1222 COVID-19 vaccine. Profiling relied on immunoSEQ multiplex PCR, and the TCRdb table lists in-frame clones only, not all of them. Found here are 120,000 to 150,000 clones, under 95% of them singletons; the top ten hold less than 5.5%. The material sequenced was peripheral blood, taken on day 0 of AZD1222 vaccination. These receptor sequences come from an adult in good health. Both conserved end residues are part of each CDR3. Fields, in order: J gene, V gene, D gene, clone size, CDR3 protein, CDR3 DNA. The D gene is left open where the match is weak. Where a row states a size, it is once, few, many or the class of an expanded clone; other rows omit it.

>TRBJ1-1|TRBV7-3|.|.
CASSSQVNTEAFF
TGTGCCAGCAGCTCTCAGGTGAACACTGAAGCTTTCTTT
>TRBJ2-5|TRBV20-1|.|.
CSAGEETQYF
TGCAGTGCAGGGGAGGAGACCCAGTACTTC
>TRBJ1-5|TRBV7-8|.|.
CASSTVGRAGNQPQHF
TGTGCCAGCAGCACCGTGGGGAGAGCGGGCAATCAGCCCCAGCATTTT
>TRBJ2-2|TRBV6-5|TRBD2|.
CASRPAGANTGELFF
TGTGCCAGCAGACCAGCGGGGGCTAACACCGGGGAGCTGTTTTTT
>TRBJ2-7|TRBV18|.|.
CASSPPGLPYEQYF
TGTGCCAGCTCACCCCCAGGATTACCCTACGAGCAGTACTTC
>TRBJ2-7|TRBV10-1|.|.
CASSPHCGTRREQYF
TGCGCCAGCAGCCCCCATTGCGGGACGCGGCGCGAGCAGTACTTC
>TRBJ2-1|TRBV14|TRBD2|once
CASSQVVAGHNEQFF
TGTGCCAGCAGCCAAGTAGTAGCGGGCCACAATGAGCAGTTCTTC
>TRBJ2-7|TRBV27|TRBD2|.
CASSLKGLAVSYEQYF
TGTGCCAGCAGTTTAAAAGGACTAGCGGTCTCCTACGAGCAGTACTTC
>TRBJ2-7|TRBV5-6|TRBD1|.
CASSLGDRAYEQYF
TGTGCCAGCAGCTTGGGGGACAGGGCCTACGAGCAGTACTTC
>TRBJ2-3|TRBV4-3|TRBD2|.
CASSHLTSGATDTQYF
TGCGCCAGCAGCCATCTCACTAGCGGGGCGACAGATACGCAGTATTTT